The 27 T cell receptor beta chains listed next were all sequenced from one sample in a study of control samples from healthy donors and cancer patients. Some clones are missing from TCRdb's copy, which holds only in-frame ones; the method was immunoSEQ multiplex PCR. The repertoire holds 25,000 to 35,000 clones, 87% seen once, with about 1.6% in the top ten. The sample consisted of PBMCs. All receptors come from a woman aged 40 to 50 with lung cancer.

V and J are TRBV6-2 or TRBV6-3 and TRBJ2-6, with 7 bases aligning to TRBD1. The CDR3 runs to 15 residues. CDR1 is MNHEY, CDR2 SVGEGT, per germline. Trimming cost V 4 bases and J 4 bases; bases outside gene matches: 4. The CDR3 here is CASSFTGEGANVLTF. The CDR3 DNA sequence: TGTGCCAGCAGTTTTACAGGGGAAGGGGCCAACGTCCTGACTTTC.

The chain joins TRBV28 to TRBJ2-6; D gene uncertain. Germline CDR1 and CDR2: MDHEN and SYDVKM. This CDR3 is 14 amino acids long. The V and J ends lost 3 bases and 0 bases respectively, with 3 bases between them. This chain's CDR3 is CASSFNSGANVLTF. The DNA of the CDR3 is TGTGCCAGCAGTTTCAACTCTGGGGCCAACGTCCTGACTTTC. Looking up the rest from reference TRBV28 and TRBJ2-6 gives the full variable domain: DVKVTQSSRYLVKRTGEKVFLECVQDMDHENMFWYRQDPGLGLRLIYFSYDVKMKEKGDIPEGYSVSREKKERFSLILESASTNQTSMYLCASSFNSGANVLTFGAGSRLTVL.

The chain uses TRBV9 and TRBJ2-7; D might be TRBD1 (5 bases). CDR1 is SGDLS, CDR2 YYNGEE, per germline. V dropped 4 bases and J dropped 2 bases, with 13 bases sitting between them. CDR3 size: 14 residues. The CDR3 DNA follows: TGTGCCAGCAGCTCAGCGACAGTGCCCTACGAGCAGTACTTC. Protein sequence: CASSSATVPYEQYF.

This CDR3 is CASSLESGGHETQYF. The CDR3 bases are TGTGCCAGCAGCTTGGAGTCGGGGGGCCATGAGACCCAGTACTTC. This rearrangement joins TRBV7-3 to TRBJ2-5; TRBD2 might be the D (7 bases). Trimming took off 3 bases at V and 5 bases at J, with 16 bases between the two ends. The CDR3 length is 15 residues. Germline V gives CDR1 SGHTA, CDR2 FQGTGA.

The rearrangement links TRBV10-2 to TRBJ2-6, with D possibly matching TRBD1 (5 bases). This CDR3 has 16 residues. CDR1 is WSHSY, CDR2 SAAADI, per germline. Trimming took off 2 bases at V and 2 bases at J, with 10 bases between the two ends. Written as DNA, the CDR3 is TGCGCCAGCAGTGAGCCGGGCAGGGCTGGGGCCAACGTCCTGACTTTC. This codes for CASSEPGRAGANVLTF.

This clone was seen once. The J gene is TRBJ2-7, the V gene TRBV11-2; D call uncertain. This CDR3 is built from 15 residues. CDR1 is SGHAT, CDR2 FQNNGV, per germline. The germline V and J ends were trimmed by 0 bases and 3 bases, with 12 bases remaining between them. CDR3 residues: CASSLEFGQNYEQYF. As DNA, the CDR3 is TGTGCCAGCAGCTTAGAATTCGGGCAGAACTACGAGCAGTACTTC.

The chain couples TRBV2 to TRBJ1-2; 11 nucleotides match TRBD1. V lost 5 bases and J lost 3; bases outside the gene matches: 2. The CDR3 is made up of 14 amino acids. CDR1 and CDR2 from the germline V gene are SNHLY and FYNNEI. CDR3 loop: CASSRDRGYYGYTF. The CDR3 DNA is TGTGCCAGCAGTCGGGACAGGGGGTACTATGGCTACACCTTC.

CDR3 bases: TGTGCCAGCAGGACCCTTAGCTCGACGGGCGATGAGCAGTTCTTC. Encoded protein: CASRTLSSTGDEQFF. This chain connects TRBV7-2 to TRBJ2-1; D uncertain. CDR3 size: 15 residues. Trimming removed 6 bases from V and 8 bases from J, with 20 bases in between. Germline CDR1 and CDR2: SGHTA and FQGNSA. The whole variable domain, remainder taken from reference TRBV7-2 and TRBJ2-1, is GAGVSQSPSNKVTEKGKDVELRCDPISGHTALYWYRQSLGQGLEFLIYFQGNSAPDKSGLPSDRFSAERTGGSVSTLTIQRTQQEDSAVYLCASRTLSSTGDEQFFGPGTRLTVL.

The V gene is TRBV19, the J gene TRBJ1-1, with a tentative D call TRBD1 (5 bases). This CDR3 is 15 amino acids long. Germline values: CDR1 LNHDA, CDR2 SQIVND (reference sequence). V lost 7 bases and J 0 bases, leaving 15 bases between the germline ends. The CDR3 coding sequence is TGTGCCAGTAAGCGGGGGGAGAACATGAACACTGAAGCTTTCTTT. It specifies CASKRGENMNTEAFF.

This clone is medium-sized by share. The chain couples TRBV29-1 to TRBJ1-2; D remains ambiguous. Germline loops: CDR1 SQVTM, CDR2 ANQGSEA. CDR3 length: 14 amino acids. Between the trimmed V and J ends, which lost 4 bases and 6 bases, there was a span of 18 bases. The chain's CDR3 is CSVVVGAMRDGYTF. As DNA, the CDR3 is TGCAGCGTTGTGGTGGGAGCCATGCGAGATGGCTACACCTTC.

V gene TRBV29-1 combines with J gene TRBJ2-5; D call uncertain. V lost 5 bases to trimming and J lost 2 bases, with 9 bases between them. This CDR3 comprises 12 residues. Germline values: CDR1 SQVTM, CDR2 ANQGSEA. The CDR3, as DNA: TGCAGCGTTCAGCAGCAGCAAGAGACCCAGTACTTC. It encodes CSVQQQQETQYF.

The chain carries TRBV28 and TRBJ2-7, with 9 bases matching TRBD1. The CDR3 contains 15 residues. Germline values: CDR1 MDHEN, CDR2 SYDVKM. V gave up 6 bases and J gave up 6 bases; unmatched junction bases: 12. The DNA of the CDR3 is TGTGCCAGCAGCCTTAGGGGACAGGGAACGTTCGAGCAGTACTTC. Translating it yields CASSLRGQGTFEQYF.

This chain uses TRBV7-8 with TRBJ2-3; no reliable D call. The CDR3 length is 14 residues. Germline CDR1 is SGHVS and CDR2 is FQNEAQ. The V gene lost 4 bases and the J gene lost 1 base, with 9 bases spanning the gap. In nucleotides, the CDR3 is TGTGCCAGCAGCTCTGCAGCCGGCACAGATACGCAGTATTTT. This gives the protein CASSSAAGTDTQYF.

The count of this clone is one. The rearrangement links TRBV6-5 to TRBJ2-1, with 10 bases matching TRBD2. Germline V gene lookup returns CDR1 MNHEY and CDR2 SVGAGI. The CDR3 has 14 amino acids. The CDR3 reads CASLGTSVYNEQFF. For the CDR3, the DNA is TGTGCTTCCCTGGGGACTAGCGTCTACAATGAGCAGTTCTTC.

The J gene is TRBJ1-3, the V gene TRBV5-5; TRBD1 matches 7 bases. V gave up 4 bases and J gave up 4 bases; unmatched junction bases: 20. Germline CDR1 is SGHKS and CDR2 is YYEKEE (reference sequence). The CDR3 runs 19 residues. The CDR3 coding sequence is TGTGCCAGCAGCCCCGGGACAGTAGCTCGGGGGACCCTCGGAAACACCATATATTTT. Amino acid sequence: CASSPGTVARGTLGNTIYF.

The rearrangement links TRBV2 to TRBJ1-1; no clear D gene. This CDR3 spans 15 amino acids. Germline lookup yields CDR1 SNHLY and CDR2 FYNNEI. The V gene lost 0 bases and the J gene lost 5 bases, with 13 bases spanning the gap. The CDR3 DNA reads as TGTGCCAGCAGTGAAGCTCTCGGGCGGTCTACTGAAGCTTTCTTT. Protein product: CASSEALGRSTEAFF.

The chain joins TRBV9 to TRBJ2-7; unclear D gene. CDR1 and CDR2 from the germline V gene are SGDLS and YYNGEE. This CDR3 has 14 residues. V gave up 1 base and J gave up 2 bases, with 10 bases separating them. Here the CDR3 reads CASSVSGLTYEQYF. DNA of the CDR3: TGTGCCAGCAGCGTATCCGGGCTGACCTACGAGCAGTACTTC.

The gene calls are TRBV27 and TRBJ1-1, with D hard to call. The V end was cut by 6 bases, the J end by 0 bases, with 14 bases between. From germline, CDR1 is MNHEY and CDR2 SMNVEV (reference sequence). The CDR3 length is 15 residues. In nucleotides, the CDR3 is TGTGCCAGCAGACATCGCACGAGGGTGAACACTGAAGCTTTCTTT. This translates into CASRHRTRVNTEAFF.

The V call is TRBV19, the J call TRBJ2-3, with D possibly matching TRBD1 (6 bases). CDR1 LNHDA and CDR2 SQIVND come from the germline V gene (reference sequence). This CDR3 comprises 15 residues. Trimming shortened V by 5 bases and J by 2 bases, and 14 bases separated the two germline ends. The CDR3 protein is CASSFQGLHTDTQYF. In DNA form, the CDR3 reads TGTGCCAGTAGTTTCCAGGGGTTACACACAGATACGCAGTATTTT.

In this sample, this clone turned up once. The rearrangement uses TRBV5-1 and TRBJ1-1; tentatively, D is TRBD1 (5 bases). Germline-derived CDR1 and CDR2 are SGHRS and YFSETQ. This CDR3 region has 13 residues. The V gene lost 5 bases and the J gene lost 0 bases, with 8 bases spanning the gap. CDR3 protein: CASRARVNTEAFF. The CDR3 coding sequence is TGCGCCAGCAGAGCCAGGGTGAACACTGAAGCTTTCTTT.

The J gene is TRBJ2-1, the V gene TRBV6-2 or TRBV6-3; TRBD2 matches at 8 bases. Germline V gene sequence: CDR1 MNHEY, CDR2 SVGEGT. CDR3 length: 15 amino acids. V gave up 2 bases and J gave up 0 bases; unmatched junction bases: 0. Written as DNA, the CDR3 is TGTGCCAGCAGTTACAGCGGGGGCTCCTACAATGAGCAGTTCTTC. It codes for CASSYSGGSYNEQFF.

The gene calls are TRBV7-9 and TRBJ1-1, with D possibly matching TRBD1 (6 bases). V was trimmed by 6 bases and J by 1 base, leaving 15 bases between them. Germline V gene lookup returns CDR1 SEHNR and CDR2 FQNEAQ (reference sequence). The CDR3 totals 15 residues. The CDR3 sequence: CASSPTTGRNTEAFF. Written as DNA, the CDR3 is TGTGCCAGCAGTCCTACCACAGGGAGGAACACTGAAGCTTTCTTT. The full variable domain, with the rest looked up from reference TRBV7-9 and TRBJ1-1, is DTGVSQNPRHKITKRGQNVTFRCDPISEHNRLYWYRQTLGQGPEFLTYFQNEAQLEKSRLLSDRFSAERPKGSFSTLEIQRTEQGDSAMYLCASSPTTGRNTEAFFGQGTRLTVV.

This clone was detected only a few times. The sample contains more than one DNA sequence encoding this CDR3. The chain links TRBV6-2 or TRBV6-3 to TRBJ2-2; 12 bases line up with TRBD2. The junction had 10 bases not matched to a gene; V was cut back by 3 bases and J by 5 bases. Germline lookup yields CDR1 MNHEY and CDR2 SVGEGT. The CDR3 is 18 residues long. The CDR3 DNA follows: TGTGCCAGCAGTTATAGTTCTAGCGGGGGGGCCTGGACCGGGGAGCTGTTTTTT. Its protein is CASSYSSSGGAWTGELFF.

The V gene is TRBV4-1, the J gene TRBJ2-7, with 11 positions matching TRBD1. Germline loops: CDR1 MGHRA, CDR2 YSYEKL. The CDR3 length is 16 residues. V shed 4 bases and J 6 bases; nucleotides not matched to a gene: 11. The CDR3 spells CASSPPGGTGGFEQYF. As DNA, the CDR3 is TGCGCCAGCAGCCCCCCAGGTGGGACAGGGGGTTTCGAGCAGTACTTC.

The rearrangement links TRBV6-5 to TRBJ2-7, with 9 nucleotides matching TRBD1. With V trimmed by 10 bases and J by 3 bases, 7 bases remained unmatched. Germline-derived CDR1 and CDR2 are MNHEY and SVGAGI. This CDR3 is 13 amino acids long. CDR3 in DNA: TGTGCCACCAACCGGGACAGGGACTACGAGCAGTACTTC. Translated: CATNRDRDYEQYF.

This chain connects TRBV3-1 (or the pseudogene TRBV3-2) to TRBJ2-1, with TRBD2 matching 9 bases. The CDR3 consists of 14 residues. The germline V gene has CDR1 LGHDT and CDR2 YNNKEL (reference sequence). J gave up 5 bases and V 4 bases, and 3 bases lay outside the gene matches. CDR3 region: CASSPGTSNNEQFF. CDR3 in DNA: TGTGCCAGCAGCCCCGGGACTAGCAACAATGAGCAGTTCTTC.

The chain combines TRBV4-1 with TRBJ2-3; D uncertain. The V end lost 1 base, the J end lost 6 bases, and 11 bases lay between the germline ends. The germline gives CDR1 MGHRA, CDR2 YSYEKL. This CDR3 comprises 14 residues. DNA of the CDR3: TGCGCCAGCAGCCAAGTGGCTAGTCAGGATACGCAGTATTTT. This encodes CASSQVASQDTQYF.